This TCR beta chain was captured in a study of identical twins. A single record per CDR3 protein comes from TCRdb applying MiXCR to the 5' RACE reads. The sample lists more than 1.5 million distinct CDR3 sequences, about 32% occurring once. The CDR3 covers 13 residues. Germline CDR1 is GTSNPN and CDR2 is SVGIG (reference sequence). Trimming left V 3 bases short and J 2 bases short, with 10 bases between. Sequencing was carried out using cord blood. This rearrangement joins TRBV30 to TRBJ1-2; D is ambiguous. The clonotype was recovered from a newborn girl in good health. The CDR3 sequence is CAWRWALNYGYTF. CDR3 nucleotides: TGTGCCTGGAGATGGGCGTTGAACTATGGCTACACCTTC.